In this sample, the clone carrying this T cell receptor (beta chain) turned up many times. The data were taken from a study of CD8 T cells in ankylosing spondylitis. This CDR3 is 11 amino acids long. V shed 8 bases and J shed 5 bases, with 12 bases lying between them. The germline gives CDR1 DFQATT, CDR2 SNEGSKA (reference sequence). Preparation of TCR beta libraries was done by quantitative 5'-RACE with molecular barcodes. Via MiXCR, TCRdb re-called the 5' RACE reads, giving one row per CDR3 protein. The repertoire consists of fewer than 250,000 distinct CDR3 sequences, with about 10% occurring once and the leading ten covering about 19%.

The V and J genes are TRBV20-1 and TRBJ1-1; D gene ambiguous. This clonotype was obtained from a male donor with ankylosing spondylitis or in good health (not recorded which). Material for sequencing was blood, either unsorted or a sorted T cell fraction (not recorded which). The CDR3: CSRRAGTEAFF. Here the CDR3 DNA reads TGCAGTCGACGGGCCGGGACTGAAGCTTTCTTT.